This TCR beta chain was identified during a study of T-cell reconstitution after alpha-beta-depleted transplantation in children (dated by TCRdb to the mid-2010s). A note on the overall study: Using TCR repertoire profiling, the study quantitatively followed how T-cell immune reconstitution unfolded in children after TCRalphabeta/CD19-depleted allogeneic hematopoietic cell transplantation.

Per the publication, the treatment or condition label means: allogeneic hematopoietic cell transplantation with graft depleted of TCRalphabeta T cells and CD19 B cells. The transplant recipients were children given TCRalphabeta/CD19-depleted allogeneic hematopoietic cell grafts. As concerns this clonotype: Its antigen is still unknown. Base qualities are not at hand, and no much larger clone is one base apart.

Broader findings and caveats from the paper: Over the following months the frequencies of hyperexpanded clones went down, and after one year T-cell counts and TCRbeta diversity were mostly credited to newly produced T cells. The apparently early alphabetaT-cell count recovery about two months after transplant was reportedly dependent on only several hundred rapidly expanded clones derived from non-depleted graft cells. In some patients, the high TCRbeta diversity seen at day 60 was put down to recipient T cells and intrathymic progenitors that had survived conditioning.

The library was produced with PCR. TCRdb names Illumina HiSeq 2500 as the instrument used. TCR libraries were prepared with molecular barcoding, using unique molecular identifiers to normalize TCRbeta repertoire quantification. TCRdb redid the processing of the public reads, applying fastp at Q25 and MiXCR, and retained in-frame beta chains. Each record represents a unique CDR3 protein, reported with the most common genes and DNA among its rows. Counted in this sample were about 500,000 distinct CDR3 sequences; 9.5% to 12% of them appeared once. Jointly, the top ten make up 14% of the sample. Spanning cysteine to phenylalanine, the CDR3 consists of 16 amino acids. Kept here is only the CDR3 DNA, which spans 48 bases and is read in frame from base 1. V sheds 5 bases and J sheds 2 bases, leaving 16 bases between their ends. Sequences MNHEY (CDR1) and SVGEGT (CDR2) are obtained from the germline V gene.

The clonotype was recovered from a female patient between 2 and 15 years old who had a stem cell transplant for aplastic anemia, so the T cells may come from the graft donor. This specimen was PBMCs, mostly from graft donor cells, taken 180 days after TCRalphabeta/CD19-depleted stem cell transplant. Recombination linked TRBV6-2 or TRBV6-3 to TRBJ2-1; TRBD2 might be the D gene, on 5 matching bases. CDR3 protein: CASSALAASPYNEQFF. The sequenced DNA: TGTGCCAGCAGTGCCCTAGCAGCCAGCCCCTACAATGAGCAGTTCTTC.